The clone carrying this T cell receptor beta chain was seen more than once but under ten times. This sample is part of a study of blood T cell repertoires in COVID-19. About the study: Sites across the United States, Italy and Spain contributed samples from acute and convalescent COVID-19. T cells, B-cell-depleted T cells, or PBMCs provided the cDNA or gDNA that served as material.

The CDR3 loop spans 14 amino acids. The germline V gene has CDR1 SNHLY and CDR2 FYNNEI. The V gene end was trimmed by 10 bases and the J gene end by 2 bases; junction bases not matched to a gene: 7. Study processing details: Amplification of reference gene primers provided the estimated nucleated cell counts. Profiling relied on immunoSEQ multiplex PCR, and the TCRdb table lists in-frame clones only, not all of them. V, J and clone size are taken as reported in that table, and D and trimming were inferred from the DNA itself. Of under 150,000 clones in the sample, approximately 85% are singletons; the top ten hold more than 3%.

The sequence was collected from a man aged 35 to 55 with acute or convalescent COVID-19. The rearrangement uses TRBV2 and TRBJ2-7; 11 nucleotides align to TRBD1. Specimen: peripheral blood. The CDR3 is CAITPGQGAYEQYF. The CDR3 DNA reads as TGTGCCATTACTCCGGGACAGGGGGCCTACGAGCAGTACTTC. Using reference TRBV2 and TRBJ2-7 for the parts outside the CDR3, the full variable domain is EPEVTQTPSHQVTQMGQEVILRCVPISNHLYFYWYRQILGQKVEFLVSFYNNEISEKSEIFDDQFSVERPDGSNFTLKIRSTKLEDSAMYFCAITPGQGAYEQYFGPGTRLTVT.